This T cell receptor (beta chain) was recorded in a study of OX40 agonist ivuxolimab in advanced cancers. Overall study: Antecedent anti-PD-1, anti-PD-L1 or anti-CTLA-4 therapy was permissible, with roughly 40% having received some. Broader study findings: Blood T cells, both CD4+ and CD8+, expanded clonally by week 6 at 0.1 to 3.0 mg/kg.

Autoimmune disease history or systemic immunosuppression barred patients. The protocol was immunoSEQ multiplex PCR, while the TCRdb copy is restricted to in-frame clones and leaves out a portion. The profile covers some 76,000 clones, with nearly 95% appearing a single time and 6.2% taken by the ten largest. On this clone itself: Its cognate antigen is unknown. The same CDR3 arises from other DNA sequences in this sample as well.

CDR1 and CDR2 from the germline V gene are MNHEY and SMNVEV (reference sequence). Trimming took off 3 bases at V and 4 bases at J, with 10 bases between the two ends. CDR3 length: 13 amino acids. The clonotype was recovered from an adult with an advanced solid tumor such as melanoma, head and neck, liver or kidney cancer. The rearrangement uses TRBV27 and TRBJ2-7; no clear D. Sequencing was performed on CD4+ or CD8+ T cells sorted from blood, taken in a trial of the OX40 agonist ivuxolimab. CDR3 coding DNA: TGTGCCAGCAGTTTGGGTGGCAGTTACGAGCAGTACTTC. This gives the protein CASSLGGSYEQYF.